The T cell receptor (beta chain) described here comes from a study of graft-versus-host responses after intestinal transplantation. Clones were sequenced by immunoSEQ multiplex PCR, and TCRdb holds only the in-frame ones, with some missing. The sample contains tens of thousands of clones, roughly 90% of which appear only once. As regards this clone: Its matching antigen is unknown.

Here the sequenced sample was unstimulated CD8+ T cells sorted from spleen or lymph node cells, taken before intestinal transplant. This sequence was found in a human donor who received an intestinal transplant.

Here the CDR3 reads CASSYPGLALTDTQYF. The CDR3 DNA sequence: TGTGCCAGCAGTTACCCGGGACTAGCCTTGACAGATACGCAGTATTTT. The chain couples TRBV6-6 to TRBJ2-3; 9 nucleotides align to TRBD2. Germline V lookup: CDR1 MNHNY, CDR2 SVGAGI (reference sequence). CDR3 length: 16 residues. V lost 2 bases to trimming and J lost 3 bases; unmatched junction nucleotides: 6.